This T cell receptor (beta chain) was identified during a study of CD8 T cells in ankylosing spondylitis. Whole-study findings and limits: Earlier work had already found some motif variants in reactive arthritis synovial fluid and blood. From matched ankylosing spondylitis synovial fluid, disease-linked clones were reportedly recovered at significantly enriched levels. Seemingly distinctive of ankylosing spondylitis blood was a TCR beta motif formed by eight highly homologous variants.

Trimming left V 1 base short and J 8 bases short, with 18 bases between. Germline V CDR1 and CDR2: LGHNA, YNFKEQ. The length of the CDR3 is 16 residues. Quantitative 5'-RACE was performed with molecular barcodes, and it yielded the TCR beta libraries. A single record per CDR3 protein comes from TCRdb applying MiXCR to the 5' RACE reads. The sample has 700,000 or so distinct CDR3 sequences, roughly 19% seen once. As to this clonotype: The target antigen is unknown.

The rearrangement links TRBV4-2 to TRBJ2-4; a possible D gene is TRBD1 (6 bases). The sequencing input was blood, either unsorted or a sorted T cell fraction (not recorded which). This clonotype originated in a male donor with ankylosing spondylitis. The CDR3 loop reads CASSQAQGQVEDIQYF. In DNA form, the CDR3 reads TGTGCCAGCAGCCAAGCGCAGGGGCAAGTGGAGGACATTCAGTACTTC.